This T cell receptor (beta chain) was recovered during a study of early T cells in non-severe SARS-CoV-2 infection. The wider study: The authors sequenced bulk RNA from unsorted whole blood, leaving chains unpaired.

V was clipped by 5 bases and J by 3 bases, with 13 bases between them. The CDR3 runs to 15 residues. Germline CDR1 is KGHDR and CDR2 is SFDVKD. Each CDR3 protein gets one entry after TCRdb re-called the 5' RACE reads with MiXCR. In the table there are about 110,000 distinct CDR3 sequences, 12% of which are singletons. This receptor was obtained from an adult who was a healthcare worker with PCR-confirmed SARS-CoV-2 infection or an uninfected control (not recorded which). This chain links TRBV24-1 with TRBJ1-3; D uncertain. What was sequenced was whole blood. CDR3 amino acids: CATSGSAAGGNTIYF. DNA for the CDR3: TGTGCCACCAGTGGTTCCGCGGCGGGTGGAAACACCATATATTTT.